The present entry profiles one TCR beta chain with its context. This clone was seen more than once but under ten times. Its target antigen remains unknown. As a mouse receptor, it takes its gene names and germline sequences from the mouse. Sequencing ends 4 residues short of the CDR3 end; the germline J gene provides the rest. Pooled mouse cutaneous lymph node cells were stained for CD4, CD8alpha, NKG2D, NKG2ACE and other markers and were then sorted on a BD Influx. CDR1 and CDR2, per the germline V gene (reference sequence), are FNHDT and SITEND. The germline ends are 9 bases apart after V is trimmed by 4 bases and J by 0 bases. The CDR3 starts with the cysteine, ends with the phenylalanine, and has 14 residues. Of the CDR3's DNA, 30 bases were read; they are in frame from base 1. This entry belongs to a study of CD8+ T cells in alopecia areata (dated by TCRdb to 2017 to 2018). Context from the whole study: Female C3H/HeJ recipients, about 7-10 weeks old, were grafted with skin from C3H/HeJ donors with spontaneous alopecia (roughly 6-13 months old). Clonality in the scalp was compared among normal scalp (n=4), patchy alopecia areata scalp (n=8), and alopecia totalis/universalis scalp (n=8). Amplification of TCRbeta CDR3 regions was done by immunoSEQ multiplex PCR using 35 Vbeta forward primers and 13 Jbeta reverse primers. RNA came from the PAXgene miRNA kit for fixed scalp, the miRNeasy kit for PBMCs, and the RNeasy kit for mouse skin. In humans, TCRbeta sequencing was performed on scalp tissue and on sorted CD4+ and CD8+ peripheral blood T cells from healthy controls and from patients with patchy or totalis/universalis alopecia areata. High-throughput TCRbeta sequencing was used to examine T cell clonal expansion in alopecia areata in both the C3H/HeJ mouse model and human patients. The study at large found these results: Shared TCR sequences between patients were less evident than in mice, which may be partly attributable to HLA diversity in the patient population. Unlike mouse skin, where gammadelta T cells dominate, normal human skin contains resident alphabeta T cells that get sequenced too, which complicates analysis of the scalp TCR repertoire. Higher clonality and more expanded CD8+ clones were observed in lesional scalp than in normal scalp, particularly in alopecia totalis/universalis, a finding suggestive of antigenic drive.

Libraries came from the immunoSEQ multiplex PCR assay. RNA was extracted from all samples and reverse transcribed into cDNA as template for TCR sequencing. First-strand cDNA was synthesized with SuperScript III using a 2:1 mix of oligo-dT and random hexamers. A synthetic immune receptor repertoire was used to gauge amplification bias, and whatever bias remained was removed computationally. Sequencing of the libraries was done on Illumina HiSeq with 60 bp reads that cover the CDR3, reading from J toward V. As for the original processing: Raw reads were preprocessed to remove errors, and CDR3 was defined by IMGT conventions from the conserved cysteine to phenylalanine. To get clonality, Shannon entropy was normalized by log2 of the number of productive unique TCRs and the result was subtracted from 1. CD4 or CD8 identity of scalp clones was inferred by cross-referencing scalp TCRbeta sequences with sorted blood CD4 and CD8 repertoires. The source is immuneACCESS, and TCRdb retained only in-frame sequences with V and J called. Part of the clones is not carried over; for the studies checked, unresolved V genes explain less than half of this, and the remainder is unexplained. The V and J calls and clone size were taken over from that table, and D and trimming were inferred from the DNA. The sample counts 250,000 or so clones, each observed more than once. The ten biggest clones cover more than 0.95% of the sample.

The chain was built from TRBV19 and TRBJ2-4, with no confidently assigned D gene. This receptor was taken from a C3H/HeJ mouse with alopecia areata. Members of this strain share the MHC haplotype H2-k. The sequencing input was CD4+ T cells sorted from a lymph node. The CDR3 protein: CASSAADSQNTLYF. The CDR3 bases that were read are TGTGCCAGCAGTGCCGCAGATAGTCAAAAC.